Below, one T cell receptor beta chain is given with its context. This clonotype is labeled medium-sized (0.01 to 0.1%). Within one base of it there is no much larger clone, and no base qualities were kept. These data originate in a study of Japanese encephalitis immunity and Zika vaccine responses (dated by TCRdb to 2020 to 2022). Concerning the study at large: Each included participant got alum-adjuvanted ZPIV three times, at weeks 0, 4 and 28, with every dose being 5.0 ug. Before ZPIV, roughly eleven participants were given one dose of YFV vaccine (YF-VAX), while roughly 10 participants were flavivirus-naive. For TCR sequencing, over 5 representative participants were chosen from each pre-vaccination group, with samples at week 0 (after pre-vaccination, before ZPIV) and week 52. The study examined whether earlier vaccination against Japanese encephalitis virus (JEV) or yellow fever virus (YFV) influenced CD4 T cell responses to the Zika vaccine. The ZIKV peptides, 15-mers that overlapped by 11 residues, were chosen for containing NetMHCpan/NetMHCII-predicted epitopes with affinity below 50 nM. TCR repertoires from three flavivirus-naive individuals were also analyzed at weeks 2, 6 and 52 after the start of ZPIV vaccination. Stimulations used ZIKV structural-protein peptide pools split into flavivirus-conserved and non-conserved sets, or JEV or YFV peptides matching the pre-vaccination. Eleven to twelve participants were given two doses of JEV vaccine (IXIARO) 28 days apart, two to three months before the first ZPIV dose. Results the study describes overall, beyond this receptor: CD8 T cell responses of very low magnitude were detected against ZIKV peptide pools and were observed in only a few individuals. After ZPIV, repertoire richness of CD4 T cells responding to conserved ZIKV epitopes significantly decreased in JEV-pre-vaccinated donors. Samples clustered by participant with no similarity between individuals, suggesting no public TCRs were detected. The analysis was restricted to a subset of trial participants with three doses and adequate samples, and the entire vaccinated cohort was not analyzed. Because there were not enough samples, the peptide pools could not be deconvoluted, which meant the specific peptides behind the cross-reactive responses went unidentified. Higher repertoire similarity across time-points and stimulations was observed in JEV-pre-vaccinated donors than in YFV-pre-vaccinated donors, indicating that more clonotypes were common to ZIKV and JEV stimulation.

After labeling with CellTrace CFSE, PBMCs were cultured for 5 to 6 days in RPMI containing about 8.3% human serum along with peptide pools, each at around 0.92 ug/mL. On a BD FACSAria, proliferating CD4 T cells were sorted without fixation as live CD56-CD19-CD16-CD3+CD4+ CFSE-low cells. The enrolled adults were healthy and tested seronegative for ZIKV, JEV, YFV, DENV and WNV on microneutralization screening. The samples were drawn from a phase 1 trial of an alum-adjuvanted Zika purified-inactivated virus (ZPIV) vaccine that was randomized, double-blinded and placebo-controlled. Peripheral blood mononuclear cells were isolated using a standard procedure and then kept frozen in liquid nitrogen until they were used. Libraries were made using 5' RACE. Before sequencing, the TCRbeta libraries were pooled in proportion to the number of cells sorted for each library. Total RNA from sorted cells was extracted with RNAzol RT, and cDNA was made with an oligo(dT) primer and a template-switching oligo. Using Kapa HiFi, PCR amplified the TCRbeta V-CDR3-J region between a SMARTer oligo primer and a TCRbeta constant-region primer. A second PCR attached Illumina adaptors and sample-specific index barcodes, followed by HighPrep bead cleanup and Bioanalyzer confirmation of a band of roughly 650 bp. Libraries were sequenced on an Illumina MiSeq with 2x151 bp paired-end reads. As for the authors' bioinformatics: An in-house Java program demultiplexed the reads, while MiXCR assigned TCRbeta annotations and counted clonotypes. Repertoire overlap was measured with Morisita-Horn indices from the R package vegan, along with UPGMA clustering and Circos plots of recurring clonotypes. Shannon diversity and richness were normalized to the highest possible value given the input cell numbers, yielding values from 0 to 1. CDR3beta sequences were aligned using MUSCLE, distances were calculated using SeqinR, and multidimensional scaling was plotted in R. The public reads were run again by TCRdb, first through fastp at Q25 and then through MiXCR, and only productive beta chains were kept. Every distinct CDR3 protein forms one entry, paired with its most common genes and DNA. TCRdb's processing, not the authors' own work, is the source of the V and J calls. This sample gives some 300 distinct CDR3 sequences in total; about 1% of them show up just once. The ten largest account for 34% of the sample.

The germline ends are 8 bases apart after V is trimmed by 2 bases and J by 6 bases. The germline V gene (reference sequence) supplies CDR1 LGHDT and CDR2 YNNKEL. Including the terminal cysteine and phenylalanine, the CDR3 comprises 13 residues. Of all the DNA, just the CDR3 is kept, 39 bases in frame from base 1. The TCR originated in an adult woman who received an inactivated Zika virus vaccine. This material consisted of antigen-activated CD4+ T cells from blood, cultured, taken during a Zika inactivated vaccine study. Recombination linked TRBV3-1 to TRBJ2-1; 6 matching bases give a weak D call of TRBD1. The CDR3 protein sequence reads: CASSQSRGNEQFF. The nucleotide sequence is TGTGCCAGCAGCCAAAGCAGGGGCAATGAGCAGTTCTTC.